The sequence of this T cell receptor (beta chain) was determined in a study of shared clonotypes between healthy human individuals. Overall study results and limits: Naive subsets typically showed greater estimated richness than memory subsets.

Original methodology: Junction-only immunoSEQ sequences carried no quality scores, so filtering differed. Generated by immunoSEQ multiplex PCR, the TCRdb table keeps only in-frame clones and is missing some. V, J and clone size reflect that table, while D and trimming were determined from the DNA. The table includes 1.5 million to 1.9 million clones, 95% to 99% detected once. As concerns this clone: Its antigen is still unknown.

Within Nashville, Tennessee resided all donors, each a Caucasian adult. Trimming pared 6 bases from V and 0 bases from J, leaving 13 bases between. Looked up from germline, CDR1 is MNHEY and CDR2 is SMNVEV (reference sequence). The CDR3 consists of 15 residues. The chain recombines TRBV27 with TRBJ2-3, with D perhaps TRBD1 or TRBD2 (5 bases each). Sequencing was done on a sample of naive CD4+ T cells sorted from blood. Subset meaning: CD45RA+ positively selected. This receptor was obtained from a man under 40 in good health. The CDR3 reads CASSHGTASTDTQYF. For the CDR3, the DNA is TGTGCCAGCAGCCATGGGACGGCTAGCACAGATACGCAGTATTTT.